These T cell receptor beta chains were read from a single sample in a study of T cell responses to AZD1222 COVID-19 vaccine. Method: immunoSEQ multiplex PCR; TCRdb's copy keeps in-frame clones and lacks some. The sample consists of 150,000 to 200,000 clones, 85% to 95% of them appearing once. Sequenced here: peripheral blood, sampled on day 0 of AZD1222 vaccination. The source is an adult in good health. CDR3s include the opening cysteine and the closing phenylalanine or tryptophan. Fields, in order: J gene, D gene, V gene, clone size, CDR3 DNA, CDR3 protein. The D gene is left open where the match is weak. The size entry is marked missing in some rows and otherwise reads once, few, many or a size class.

j_call: TRBJ1-5
d_call: .
v_call: TRBV7-3
clone_size: .
cdr3_nt: TGTGCCAGCAGCTTGGACAGAAATCAGCCCCAGCATTTT
cdr3_aa: CASSLDRNQPQHF

j_call: TRBJ2-1
d_call: .
v_call: TRBV30
clone_size: .
cdr3_nt: TGTGCCTGGAGCTACGGGAACGTTAATGAGCAGTTCTTC
cdr3_aa: CAWSYGNVNEQFF

j_call: TRBJ2-5
d_call: .
v_call: TRBV7-8
clone_size: .
cdr3_nt: TGTGCCAGCAGCCGCAGGCTACTGGGAGAGACCCAGTACTTC
cdr3_aa: CASSRRLLGETQYF

j_call: TRBJ2-7
d_call: .
v_call: TRBV2
clone_size: .
cdr3_nt: TGTGCCAGCAGAAGGCGCTACGAGCAGTACTTC
cdr3_aa: CASRRRYEQYF

j_call: TRBJ1-3
d_call: .
v_call: TRBV4-1
clone_size: .
cdr3_nt: TGCGCCAGCAGCCCGTTAGGGCGGGTGGGCACCATATATTTT
cdr3_aa: CASSPLGRVGTIYF

j_call: TRBJ2-7
d_call: .
v_call: TRBV19
clone_size: few
cdr3_nt: TGTGCCAGTAGTCGTAATGCGGGGTCGTGGGACAGCTCCTACGAGCAGTACTTC
cdr3_aa: CASSRNAGSWDSSYEQYF

j_call: TRBJ1-5
d_call: .
v_call: TRBV7-2
clone_size: .
cdr3_nt: TGTGCCAGCAGCCACCCGGGGCGGCAACAGCATTTT
cdr3_aa: CASSHPGRQQHF

j_call: TRBJ1-1
d_call: .
v_call: TRBV13
clone_size: .
cdr3_nt: TGTGCCAGCAGCTCCGTTGGGGGGCTTTCCACTGAAGCTTTCTTT
cdr3_aa: CASSSVGGLSTEAFF

j_call: TRBJ1-1
d_call: .
v_call: TRBV18
clone_size: .
cdr3_nt: TGTGCCAGCTCACCTGAGACAGCCATGAACACTGAAGCTTTCTTT
cdr3_aa: CASSPETAMNTEAFF

j_call: TRBJ2-5
d_call: .
v_call: TRBV6-5
clone_size: .
cdr3_nt: TGTGCCAGCAGTTACTCAGGGGGAGAGACCCAGTACTTC
cdr3_aa: CASSYSGGETQYF

j_call: TRBJ2-3
d_call: .
v_call: TRBV30
clone_size: .
cdr3_nt: TGTGCCTGGAGTGACAACACAGATACGCAGTATTTT
cdr3_aa: CAWSDNTDTQYF